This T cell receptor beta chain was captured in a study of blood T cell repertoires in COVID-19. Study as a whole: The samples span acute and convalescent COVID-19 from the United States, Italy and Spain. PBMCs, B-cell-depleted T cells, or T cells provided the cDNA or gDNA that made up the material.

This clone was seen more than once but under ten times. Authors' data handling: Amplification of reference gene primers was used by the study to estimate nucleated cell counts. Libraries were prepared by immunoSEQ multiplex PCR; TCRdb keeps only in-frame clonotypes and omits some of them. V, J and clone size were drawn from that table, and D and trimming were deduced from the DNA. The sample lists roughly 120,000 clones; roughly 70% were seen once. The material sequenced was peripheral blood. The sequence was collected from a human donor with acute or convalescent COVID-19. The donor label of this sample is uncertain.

CDR3 residues: CASSMTRGETQYF. The DNA of the CDR3 is TGTGCCAGTAGTATGACCCGGGGAGAGACCCAGTACTTC. V is TRBV19 and J is TRBJ2-5; maybe TRBD2 (5 bases). The germline CDR1 and CDR2 sequences are LNHDA and SQIVND (reference sequence). V was shortened by 3 bases and J by 4 bases, with 9 bases between the two germline ends. The CDR3 covers 13 residues. The complete variable domain, with remaining parts taken from reference TRBV19 and TRBJ2-5, reads DGGITQSPKYLFRKEGQNVTLSCEQNLNHDAMYWYRQDPGQGLRLIYYSQIVNDFQKGDIAEGYSVSREKKESFPLTVTSAQKNPTAFYLCASSMTRGETQYFGPGTRLLVL.